Listed here are 14 T cell receptor beta chains from one sample, sequenced in a study of T cells after yellow fever vaccination. TCRdb processed the 5' RACE reads anew with MiXCR; each CDR3 protein has one entry. Of about 370,000 distinct CDR3 sequences in the sample, 11% are singletons; the top ten hold 15% to 20%. Source: PBMCs, taken on the day of the first yellow fever vaccination. The origin of the receptors is a young man who received the YFV17D yellow fever vaccine.

This clonotype occurred a few times. The V gene is TRBV4-3, the J gene TRBJ1-3; D is uncertain. Germline V CDR1 and CDR2: LGHNA, YSLEER. This CDR3 is 13 amino acids long. V was cut by 0 bases and J by 8 bases, with 8 bases left in between. CDR3: CASSQDRAYTIYF. The CDR3 region has the DNA TGCGCCAGCAGCCAAGATCGGGCGTACACCATATATTTT.

The chain employs TRBV5-5 and TRBJ1-6, with D tentatively TRBD1 (5 bases). V lost 4 bases, J lost 0 bases, and 11 bases lay in between. CDR3 length: 16 residues. Germline values: CDR1 SGHKS, CDR2 YYEKEE (reference sequence). CDR3 coding DNA: TGTGCCAGCAGCGTCGAGACAGACTCCTATAATTCACCCCTCCACTTT. Translated, it gives CASSVETDSYNSPLHF.

This clonotype has just a few counts. The rearrangement joins TRBV5-6 to TRBJ2-3; 15 nucleotides match TRBD2. V lost 2 bases to trimming and J lost 1 base; unmatched junction nucleotides: 2. The length of the CDR3 is 17 residues. Germline V lookup: CDR1 SGHDT, CDR2 YYEEEE. The CDR3: CASSFRTSGGGTDTQYF. The CDR3 DNA reads as TGTGCCAGCAGCTTCCGGACTAGCGGGGGGGGCACAGATACGCAGTATTTT.

The table lists this clonotype with a few counts. The chain joins TRBV7-9 to TRBJ2-1, with 11 positions matching TRBD1. The CDR3 runs to 13 residues. V lost 8 bases to trimming and J lost 6 bases; unmatched junction nucleotides: 3. Germline CDR1 is SEHNR and CDR2 is FQNEAQ (reference sequence). The CDR3 coding sequence is TGTGCCAGCCACGGGACAGGGGGCAATGAGCAGTTCTTC. Encoded protein: CASHGTGGNEQFF.

As DNA, the CDR3 is TGTGCCAGCAGCGGGACACTAAGAAACACTGAAGCTTTCTTT. Amino acids: CASSGTLRNTEAFF. The rearrangement uses TRBV7-9 and TRBJ1-1, with a weak D call TRBD1 (6 bases). There are 14 residues in the CDR3. Germline V gene data show CDR1 as SEHNR and CDR2 as FQNEAQ (reference sequence). V lost 5 bases, J lost 2 bases, and 12 bases lay in between.

This clonotype appeared a few times. The chain uses TRBV6-1 and TRBJ2-1, with 10 bases identical to TRBD2. The CDR3 extends over 15 amino acids. The V and J ends lost 6 bases and 2 bases, in that order; junction bases with no gene match: 4. Per the germline V gene, CDR1 is MNHNS and CDR2 is SASEGT. The CDR3 DNA reads as TGTGCCAGCAGGAAGCTAGCGGGGGCCTACAATGAGCAGTTCTTC. It specifies CASRKLAGAYNEQFF.

This clonotype was seen a few times. The chain carries TRBV19 and TRBJ1-6, with D hard to call. V gave up 6 bases and J gave up 0 bases, with 15 bases separating them. The CDR3 is 17 amino acids. Germline V lookup: CDR1 LNHDA, CDR2 SQIVND (reference sequence). The CDR3 spells CASRDAIRSSYNSPLHF. The CDR3 bases are TGTGCCAGTAGAGACGCGATAAGGAGCTCCTATAATTCACCCCTCCACTTT.

The chain joins TRBV3-1 to TRBJ2-3, with TRBD2 matching 12 bases. Unmatched junction bases numbered 11, after V lost 5 bases and J lost 5 bases. There are 17 residues in the CDR3. Per germline, CDR1 LGHDT and CDR2 YNNKEL (reference sequence). The CDR3 bases are TGTGCCAGCAGCTCCAGACTAGCGGGGGCCCTAGGAGATACGCAGTATTTT. This translates into CASSSRLAGALGDTQYF.

This clonotype was observed a few times. V and J are TRBV7-9 and TRBJ2-3; unclear D gene. This CDR3 has 16 amino acids. Germline-derived CDR1 and CDR2 are SEHNR and FQNEAQ (reference sequence). Between the trimmed V and J ends, which lost 5 bases and 7 bases, there was a span of 22 bases. The CDR3 bases are TGTGCCAGCAGCACCGGACGGATTCCCTCGGCGAATACGCAGTATTTT. This encodes CASSTGRIPSANTQYF.

This clonotype showed up just a few times. The rearrangement uses TRBV20-1 and TRBJ1-5; D is unresolved. Germline values: CDR1 DFQATT, CDR2 SNEGSKA (reference sequence). With 5 bases removed from V and 7 bases from J, the gap between germline ends came to 30 bases. CDR3 length equals 18 residues. CDR3 nucleotide sequence: TGCAGTGCTTACCCAAAGAGCACACCCCTGCCCGGCGGGCAGCCCCAGCATTTT. It is translated as CSAYPKSTPLPGGQPQHF.

The chain recombines TRBV15 with TRBJ2-7; no reliable D call. The CDR3 is made up of 13 amino acids. The ends were cut back, 0 bases at V and 2 bases at J, with 5 bases in the middle. Germline V lookup: CDR1 LNHNV, CDR2 YYDKDF (reference sequence). For the CDR3, the DNA is TGTGCCACCAGCAGAGATAGACCCTACGAGCAGTACGTC. Translation gives CATSRDRPYEQYV.

The table lists this clonotype with a few counts. This sequence joins TRBV6-1 and TRBJ2-2; 9 bases are shared with TRBD1. V shed 5 bases and J 0 bases; nucleotides not matched to a gene: 4. Germline V gene sequence: CDR1 MNHNS, CDR2 SASEGT. The CDR3 is made up of 16 amino acids. The CDR3 sequence: CASSLGQGSNTGELFF. CDR3 in DNA: TGTGCCAGCAGTCTGGGACAGGGTTCGAACACCGGGGAGCTGTTTTTT.

The genes are TRBV19 and TRBJ2-3; TRBD1 matches 8 bases. Germline V gene sequence: CDR1 LNHDA, CDR2 SQIVND (reference sequence). The CDR3 spans 14 residues. V lost 6 bases to trimming and J lost 2 bases; unmatched junction nucleotides: 4. In DNA, the CDR3 is TGTGCCAGTAGGCACCAGGGGGCCACAGATACGCAGTATTTT. Amino acid sequence: CASRHQGATDTQYF.

Comments on this clonotype: Being one base from a much bigger clone, this may be a read error. The chain joins TRBV27 to TRBJ1-6; a weak D match, TRBD1 (5 bases). CDR3 length equals 15 residues. Germline V gene data show CDR1 as MNHEY and CDR2 as SMNVEV (reference sequence). CDR3 amino acids: CASSLKGEGNSPHHF. The DNA of the CDR3 is TGTGCCAGCAGTTTAAAAGGGGAAGGGAATTCACCCCACCACTTT.